The 25 T cell receptor beta chains below come from one sample, sequenced in a study of T-cell memory formation after mild COVID-19. From the 5' RACE reads, TCRdb called clonotypes with MiXCR, one entry per CDR3 protein. Among hundreds of thousands of distinct CDR3 sequences listed, about a fifth were seen once. Sequenced: PBMCs or a T cell subset sorted from them (not recorded which). The source is an adult woman who had mild COVID-19 (a few samples of this study predate the infection). Cell type and time point are not known.

The CDR3 bases are TGTGCCAGCAGTCCAAAGGCTAGCGGGGGGGCTGGGGCGGGGTATTTT. It is translated as CASSPKASGGAGAGYF. The chain uses TRBV27 and TRBJ2-3; 12 bases align to TRBD2. The length of the CDR3 is 16 residues. The germline CDR1 and CDR2 sequences are MNHEY and SMNVEV (reference sequence). Trimming cost V 5 bases and J 14 bases; bases outside gene matches: 17.

V is TRBV7-2 and J is TRBJ2-3, with 16 bases identical to TRBD2. Germline lookup yields CDR1 SGHTA and CDR2 FQGNSA. This CDR3 spans 17 amino acids. Germline trimming cut 5 bases from V and 6 bases from J; bases unmatched to any gene: 8. The CDR3 DNA reads TGTGCCAGCAGCCTGGGACTAGCGGGAGGGCTGAGTGATACGCAGTATTTT. Protein: CASSLGLAGGLSDTQYF.

This clonotype has just a few counts. The chain joins TRBV7-9 to TRBJ1-4; D unclear. Looked up from germline, CDR1 is SEHNR and CDR2 is FQNEAQ (reference sequence). The CDR3 contains 14 residues. V was cut by 5 bases and J by 6 bases, with 13 bases left in between. The CDR3 region is CASSRSRTDEKLFF. The CDR3 region has the DNA TGTGCCAGCAGCCGGAGTAGGACCGATGAAAAACTGTTTTTT.

The chain joins TRBV27 to TRBJ2-7, with 7 positions matching TRBD1. Trimming cost V 4 bases and J 3 bases; bases outside gene matches: 6. This CDR3 is 14 amino acids long. CDR1 is MNHEY and CDR2 is SMNVEV in the germline V gene (reference sequence). CDR3 sequence (DNA): TGTGCCAGCAGTTCGACAGGGTATAGCTACGAGCAGTACTTC. It encodes CASSSTGYSYEQYF.

There are a few counts of this clonotype. V gene TRBV15 combines with J gene TRBJ2-7; 10 positions match TRBD1. Trimming cost V 5 bases and J 3 bases; bases outside gene matches: 1. The CDR3 spans 13 residues. Germline lookup yields CDR1 LNHNV and CDR2 YYDKDF (reference sequence). This CDR3 is CATSRTGGYEQYF. CDR3 bases: TGTGCCACCAGCCGGACAGGGGGCTACGAGCAGTACTTC.

The chain employs TRBV7-9 and TRBJ2-1; no clear D gene. Trimming removed 7 bases from V and 2 bases from J, with 6 bases in between. Germline V gives CDR1 SEHNR, CDR2 FQNEAQ (reference sequence). The CDR3 covers 12 residues. The CDR3 region is CASTPTYNEQFF. The CDR3 bases are TGTGCCAGCACCCCAACCTACAATGAGCAGTTCTTC.

This clonotype was detected a few times. The genes are TRBV7-9 and TRBJ2-1; no reliable D call. The germline CDR1 and CDR2 sequences are SEHNR and FQNEAQ (reference sequence). This CDR3 has 13 amino acids. V was pared by 5 bases and J by 10 bases, with 15 bases between. The CDR3: CASSTDVGREQFF. Written as DNA, the CDR3 is TGTGCCAGCAGCACAGATGTCGGGCGAGAGCAGTTCTTC.

The V call is TRBV5-1, the J call TRBJ2-7; 7 nucleotides match TRBD1. Germline V gives CDR1 SGHRS, CDR2 YFSETQ. V dropped 2 bases and J dropped 3; count of bases not matched to a gene: 11. The CDR3 loop spans 16 amino acids. CDR3 amino acids: CASSFGGQANLYEQYF. CDR3 in DNA: TGCGCCAGCAGCTTCGGCGGACAGGCCAACCTCTACGAGCAGTACTTC.

Turning to this clonotype: The junction departs from the called germline gene at one end, perhaps through a read error. The chain uses TRBV6-2 or TRBV6-3 and TRBJ2-7; 7 bases are a match to TRBD2. CDR1 is MNHEY, CDR2 SVGEGT, per germline. This CDR3 region has 16 residues. CDR3 amino acids: CASSYSGGGPSYEQYF. In DNA form, the CDR3 reads TGTGCCAGCAGCTACTCCGGGGGAGGGCCGTCCTACGAGCAGTACTTC.

The chain combines TRBV12-3 or TRBV12-4 with TRBJ1-1; D possibly corresponds to TRBD1 (5 bases). Trimming shortened V by 2 bases and J by 6 bases, and 19 bases separated the two germline ends. This CDR3 is 16 amino acids long. CDR3 DNA: TGTGCCAGCAGTTTACCTGGGGCGGTGGGGAAGCCTGAAGCTTTCTTT. This sequence encodes CASSLPGAVGKPEAFF.

The chain uses TRBV10-3 and TRBJ2-1; D is perhaps TRBD2 (6 bases). The V gene's germline CDR1 is ENHRY and CDR2 SYGVKD. V lost 8 bases, J lost 8 bases, and 13 bases lay in between. The CDR3 is 12 residues long. Here the CDR3 reads CAISSGAHEQFF. The CDR3 nucleotides are TGTGCCATCTCATCGGGAGCCCATGAGCAGTTCTTC.

This clonotype was seen only a few times. The chain uses TRBV4-3 and TRBJ1-2, with D uncertain. CDR3 size: 19 residues. Trimming cost V 0 bases and J 4 bases, with 24 bases left between them. The germline gives CDR1 LGHNA, CDR2 YSLEER. The CDR3 region is CASSQDIPLRDQPLYGYTF. CDR3 in DNA: TGCGCCAGCAGCCAAGATATCCCACTCCGGGATCAGCCCCTCTATGGCTACACCTTC.

This clonotype occurred a few times. The rearrangement links TRBV5-1 to TRBJ1-2; 7 positions match TRBD1. The junction had 6 bases not matched to a gene; V was cut back by 2 bases and J by 8 bases. This CDR3 comprises 13 residues. CDR1 is SGHRS and CDR2 is YFSETQ in the germline V gene. The chain's CDR3 is CASSLSQGGGYTF. Here the CDR3 DNA reads TGCGCCAGCAGCTTAAGCCAGGGGGGCGGCTACACCTTC.

This chain uses TRBV30 with TRBJ1-5; the D is unclear. The CDR3 is 15 amino acids. Trimming cost V 4 bases and J 4 bases, with 17 bases left between them. Germline V gives CDR1 GTSNPN, CDR2 SVGIG (reference sequence). The CDR3 region has the DNA TGTGCCTGGAACGAGGGAAGCATAGCAAATCAGCCCCAGCATTTT. This encodes CAWNEGSIANQPQHF.

V is TRBV7-8 and J is TRBJ2-7; D is uncertain. There are 15 residues in the CDR3. V was pared by 6 bases and J by 0 bases, with 15 bases between. CDR1 and CDR2 (germline): SGHVS, FQNEAQ. In DNA, the CDR3 is TGTGCCAGCAGGCCCTTGAGGACGGCCTCCTACGAGCAGTACTTC. It translates to CASRPLRTASYEQYF. Together with reference TRBV7-8 and TRBJ2-7, the CDR3 gives the full variable domain: GAGVSQSPRYKVAKRGQDVALRCDPISGHVSLFWYQQALGQGPEFLTYFQNEAQLDKSGLPSDRFFAERPEGSVSTLKIQRTQQEDSAVYLCASRPLRTASYEQYFGPGTRLTVT.

This clonotype was detected a few times. The rearrangement uses TRBV7-2 and TRBJ2-3, with D hard to call. CDR1 and CDR2 from the germline V gene are SGHTA and FQGNSA. V lost 5 bases to trimming and J lost 3 bases, with 12 bases between them. This CDR3 has 14 amino acids. CDR3 nucleotide sequence: TGTGCCAGCAGCCCCCGCGAGAGGACAGATACGCAGTATTTT. Protein sequence: CASSPRERTDTQYF.

This clonotype has more than one count but fewer than ten. V and J are TRBV5-1 and TRBJ1-4, with D maybe TRBD1 (5 bases). Germline CDR1 reads SGHRS; CDR2 reads YFSETQ. The length of the CDR3 is 13 residues. V was pared by 7 bases and J by 7 bases, with 14 bases between. The CDR3 nucleotides are TGCGCCAGCCGAACAGGTTATGGTGAAAAACTGTTTTTT. Translated, it gives CASRTGYGEKLFF.

The table lists this clonotype with a few counts. This chain connects TRBV7-8 to TRBJ1-5; D remains unclear. This CDR3 contains 16 residues. The V end lost 5 bases, the J end lost 0 bases, and 14 bases lay between the germline ends. CDR1 SGHVS and CDR2 FQNEAQ come from the germline V gene. This CDR3 reads CASSTEGPYSNQPQHF. CDR3 coding DNA: TGTGCCAGCAGCACAGAGGGTCCTTATAGCAATCAGCCCCAGCATTTT.

In its sample, this clonotype was seen a few times. The chain combines TRBV29-1 with TRBJ1-4; 9 positions agree with TRBD1. The length of the CDR3 is 17 residues. With V trimmed by 3 bases and J by 6 bases, 14 bases remained unmatched. CDR1 is SQVTM and CDR2 is ANQGSEA in the germline V gene. CDR3: CSVETGTGTMRDEKLFF. CDR3 nucleotides: TGCAGCGTTGAGACCGGGACAGGGACCATGAGGGATGAAAAACTGTTTTTT. Combining the CDR3 with reference TRBV29-1 and TRBJ1-4 gives the whole variable domain SAVISQKPSRDICQRGTSLTIQCQVDSQVTMMFWYRQQPGQSLTLIATANQGSEATYESGFVIDKFPISRPNLTFSTLTVSNMSPEDSSIYLCSVETGTGTMRDEKLFFGSGTQLSVL.

V and J are TRBV15 and TRBJ2-4, with TRBD2 identical over 7 bases. CDR1 LNHNV and CDR2 YYDKDF come from the germline V gene (reference sequence). The J segment lost 0 bases and the V segment lost 3 bases, leaving 8 bases of the junction unmatched. CDR3 length: 17 residues. The CDR3 bases are TGTGCCACCAGCAGGCCGGGGGGACTCCGAGCCAAAAACATTCAGTACTTC. The encoded protein is CATSRPGGLRAKNIQYF.

V is TRBV7-9 and J is TRBJ1-1; D is perhaps TRBD1 (5 bases). The CDR3 length is 15 residues. Germline V gene sequence: CDR1 SEHNR, CDR2 FQNEAQ (reference sequence). V shed 1 base and J shed 5 bases, with 14 bases lying between them. The CDR3 here is CASSLVGEGRTEAFF. The CDR3 DNA reads TGTGCCAGCAGCTTAGTAGGGGAGGGGCGAACTGAAGCTTTCTTT.

This clonotype showed up just a few times. The chain recombines TRBV11-2 with TRBJ2-7, with no clear D. The germline V gene has CDR1 SGHAT and CDR2 FQNNGV. V lost 2 bases to trimming and J lost 6 bases, with 11 bases between them. CDR3 length: 13 amino acids. Written as DNA, the CDR3 is TGTGCCAGCAGCTTAACGGGCGCTGGCGAGCAGTACTTC. It yields the protein CASSLTGAGEQYF.

CDR3 sequence reads: CASSLERGLWAFF. CDR3 nucleotide sequence: TGTGCCAGCAGCTTAGAGCGGGGTCTTTGGGCGTTCTTC. J is TRBJ2-1 and V is TRBV11-2; a possible D gene is TRBD2 (6 bases). Germline values: CDR1 SGHAT, CDR2 FQNNGV. V lost 0 bases, J lost 15 bases, and 15 bases lay in between. The CDR3 is made up of 13 amino acids.

The sample holds a few counts of this clonotype. The chain links TRBV28 to TRBJ2-1; 10 bases are a match to TRBD2. The V segment lost 5 bases and the J segment 3 bases; nucleotides outside the gene matches: 4. Germline V lookup: CDR1 MDHEN, CDR2 SYDVKM. The CDR3 sequence is 15 residues long. CDR3 loop: CASSKSGGGYNEQFF. DNA of the CDR3: TGTGCCAGCAGTAAAAGCGGGGGGGGCTACAATGAGCAGTTCTTC.

For the CDR3, the DNA is TGCGCCAGCAGCTTGGCCCGCATTAACTATGGCTACACCTTC. Translated: CASSLARINYGYTF. This sequence joins TRBV5-1 and TRBJ1-2; no reliable D call. Trimming stripped 0 bases from V and 1 base from J, with 7 bases between. In germline, CDR1 is SGHRS, CDR2 YFSETQ. This CDR3 spans 14 amino acids.